A single sample is the source of the 30 T cell receptor beta chains below, sequenced in a study of blood T cell repertoires in COVID-19. Generated by immunoSEQ multiplex PCR, the TCRdb table keeps only in-frame clones and is missing some. Here the sample spans around 180,000 clones, about 88% being singletons. Sequencing input: peripheral blood. Every receptor here comes from a man between 60 and 75 years old with acute or convalescent COVID-19.

The chain uses TRBV7-8 and TRBJ1-3; D perhaps matches TRBD1 (6 bases). Deletions cut 1 base from V and 2 bases from J, with 12 bases between. CDR3 length: 16 residues. The germline CDR1 and CDR2 sequences are SGHVS and FQNEAQ. CDR3 residues: CASSLGGGAAGNTIYF. In nucleotides, the CDR3 is TGTGCCAGCAGCTTAGGTGGGGGCGCGGCTGGAAACACCATATATTTT.

This clone has only one observation. The chain has TRBV30 and TRBJ2-5; possible D gene TRBD2, 7 bases. The CDR3 is 13 residues long. Germline V gene sequence: CDR1 GTSNPN, CDR2 SVGIG (reference sequence). V dropped 7 bases and J dropped 5 bases, with 17 bases sitting between them. The CDR3: CAYNGGAGETQYF. The CDR3 nucleotides read TGTGCCTATAATGGGGGGGCCGGGGAGACCCAGTACTTC. Using reference TRBV30 and TRBJ2-5 for the parts outside the CDR3, the full variable domain is SQTIHQWPATLVQPVGSPLSLECTVEGTSNPNLYWYRQAAGRGLQLLFYSVGIGQISSEVPQNLSASRPQDRQFILSSKKLLLSDSGFYLCAYNGGAGETQYFGPGTRLLVL.

The chain's CDR3 is CASSLAGGTRMGADTQYF. The CDR3 DNA is TGTGCCAGCAGCTTAGCGGGGGGGACCCGTATGGGGGCAGATACGCAGTATTTT. The chain links TRBV11-3 to TRBJ2-3; 8 nucleotides line up with TRBD2. With V trimmed by 1 base and J by 4 bases, 13 bases remained unmatched. There are 18 residues in the CDR3. CDR1 and CDR2 (germline): SGHNT, YENEEA.

This chain links TRBV3-1 (or the pseudogene TRBV3-2) with TRBJ1-6, with D tentatively TRBD1 (5 bases). This CDR3 has 13 amino acids. V was pared by 1 base and J by 13 bases, with 11 bases between. The germline gives CDR1 LGHDT, CDR2 YNNKEL (reference sequence). The CDR3 spells CASSQVNRSPLHF. Written as DNA, the CDR3 is TGTGCCAGCAGCCAAGTTAACAGGTCCCCCCTCCACTTT.

The chain is built from TRBV6-5 and TRBJ1-2; 8 nucleotides agree with TRBD1. Germline CDR1 is MNHEY and CDR2 is SVGAGI. The CDR3 contains 14 residues. V trimming: 6 bases; J trimming: 4 bases; junction bases outside the gene matches: 7. This CDR3 is CASSQDRGAYGYTF. As DNA, the CDR3 is TGTGCCAGCAGCCAAGACAGGGGCGCCTATGGCTACACCTTC.

The J gene is TRBJ2-2, the V gene TRBV7-3; TRBD2 matches at 14 bases. This CDR3 is 20 amino acids long. Germline values: CDR1 SGHTA, CDR2 FQGTGA. Germline trimming cut 5 bases from V and 1 base from J; bases unmatched to any gene: 12. CDR3 bases: TGTGCCAGCAGCCAACTACCGGGACTAGCGGGGGCCGGGAACACCGGGGAGCTGTTTTTT. Translating gives CASSQLPGLAGAGNTGELFF.

This chain joins TRBV5-5 and TRBJ1-3, with 7 bases that match TRBD1. V shed 4 bases, J shed 4 bases, and the junction held 5 bases outside the gene matches. The germline V gene has CDR1 SGHKS and CDR2 YYEKEE (reference sequence). CDR3 length: 14 residues. DNA for the CDR3: TGTGCCAGCAGCGACAGGGTGCACGGAAACACCATATATTTT. It translates to CASSDRVHGNTIYF.

This chain links TRBV29-1 with TRBJ1-1; TRBD1 might be the D (5 bases). The CDR3 loop spans 13 amino acids. V lost 6 bases and J lost 4, with 15 bases in between. In germline, CDR1 is SQVTM, CDR2 ANQGSEA. The CDR3 DNA follows: TGCAGCGTGGATGATCAGGGAAGCACTGAAGCTTTCTTT. Amino acid sequence: CSVDDQGSTEAFF. Complete variable domain (other parts from reference TRBV29-1 and TRBJ1-1): SAVISQKPSRDICQRGTSLTIQCQVDSQVTMMFWYRQQPGQSLTLIATANQGSEATYESGFVIDKFPISRPNLTFSTLTVSNMSPEDSSIYLCSVDDQGSTEAFFGQGTRLTVV.

Written as DNA, the CDR3 is TGTGCCAGCACCTTAAAGGCCTTAAGCGCTGAAGCTTTCTTT. Translated: CASTLKALSAEAFF. The chain recombines TRBV6-5 with TRBJ1-1, with unresolved D. There are 14 residues in the CDR3. The ends were cut back, 7 bases at V and 6 bases at J, with 18 bases in the middle. The germline CDR1 and CDR2 sequences are MNHEY and SVGAGI.

The chain joins TRBV18 to TRBJ2-7; perhaps TRBD1 as D (5 bases). Per germline, CDR1 KGHSH and CDR2 LQKENI. This CDR3 spans 13 amino acids. V lost 1 base and J 6 bases, leaving 10 bases between the germline ends. DNA of the CDR3: TGTGCCAGCTCACCACAGCAGGGTGCCGAGCAGTACGTC. Translating gives CASSPQQGAEQYV.

The gene calls are TRBV2 and TRBJ1-1; perhaps TRBD1 as D (6 bases). The germline V gene has CDR1 SNHLY and CDR2 FYNNEI. CDR3 size: 14 residues. Trimming removed 6 bases at V and 4 bases at J, with 15 bases between. CDR3 sequence: CASRASGVSTEAFF. The CDR3 DNA reads TGTGCCAGCAGGGCTTCAGGGGTTTCCACTGAAGCTTTCTTT.

This clone was detected only once. The chain has TRBV27 and TRBJ1-2; possible D gene TRBD1, 6 bases. Germline-derived CDR1 and CDR2 are MNHEY and SMNVEV (reference sequence). CDR3 length: 13 amino acids. V lost 0 bases and J 8 bases, leaving 10 bases between the germline ends. CDR3 sequence reads: CASSLSGAPGYTF. The CDR3 nucleotides are TGTGCCAGCAGTTTATCGGGGGCTCCAGGCTACACCTTC.

In nucleotides, the CDR3 is TGTGCCAGCTCACCAGGGGGCAGGGCCACAGATACGCAGTATTTT. Its translation is CASSPGGRATDTQYF. V is TRBV18 and J is TRBJ2-3; tentatively, D is TRBD1 (6 bases). This CDR3 contains 15 residues. Per the germline V gene, CDR1 is KGHSH and CDR2 is LQKENI. The ends were cut back, 2 bases at V and 2 bases at J, with 11 bases in the middle.

In this sample, this clone turned up a few times. This chain uses TRBV2 with TRBJ1-6, with 8 bases identical to TRBD1. This CDR3 has 12 amino acids. J gave up 8 bases and V 7 bases, and 1 base lay outside the gene matches. Germline loops: CDR1 SNHLY, CDR2 FYNNEI. In DNA form, the CDR3 reads TGTGCCAGCAACAGGGGGGATTCACCCCTCCACTTT. As protein: CASNRGDSPLHF.

This sequence joins TRBV5-4 and TRBJ2-1; TRBD2 matches at 12 bases. After removal of 0 bases from V and 8 bases from J, the junction contained 3 bases not matched to a gene. Germline V gene lookup returns CDR1 SGHNT and CDR2 YYREEE (reference sequence). CDR3 length: 15 amino acids. The CDR3, as DNA: TGTGCCAGCAGCTTGGGGACTAGCGGGAAATATGAGCAGTTCTTC. This gives the protein CASSLGTSGKYEQFF.

The chain uses TRBV12-3 or TRBV12-4 and TRBJ1-2; D is unresolved. The V gene lost 1 base and the J gene lost 8 bases, with 11 bases spanning the gap. CDR3 size: 13 residues. CDR3 bases: TGTGCCAGCAGTTTAGGGTCCCTGAGGGGCTACACCTTC. Protein product: CASSLGSLRGYTF.

This clone was detected only once. The rearrangement joins TRBV7-2 to TRBJ2-4; 7 bases line up with TRBD1. Germline CDR1 is SGHTA and CDR2 is FQGNSA. The CDR3 has 13 amino acids. V lost 6 bases and J lost 8; bases outside the gene matches: 7. CDR3 nucleotide sequence: TGTGCCAGCAGAGTGACAGGGCAGGACATTCAGTACTTC. It specifies CASRVTGQDIQYF.

J is TRBJ2-2 and V is TRBV15, with D maybe TRBD2 (6 bases). The CDR3 has 16 amino acids. V dropped 0 bases and J dropped 1 base, with 9 bases sitting between them. Germline loops: CDR1 LNHNV, CDR2 YYDKDF (reference sequence). The chain's CDR3 is CATSRDTGVNTGELFF. CDR3 coding DNA: TGTGCCACCAGCAGAGATACGGGAGTGAACACCGGGGAGCTGTTTTTT.

The rearrangement uses TRBV30 and TRBJ1-2, with D maybe TRBD1 (5 bases). Trimming left V 4 bases short and J 2 bases short, with 17 bases between. This CDR3 region has 15 residues. Germline V CDR1 and CDR2: GTSNPN, SVGIG (reference sequence). The CDR3 reads CAWTNTGEANYGYTF. CDR3 DNA: TGTGCCTGGACCAATACAGGAGAAGCGAACTATGGCTACACCTTC.

This chain connects TRBV29-1 to TRBJ1-2; D is uncertain. The germline V and J ends were trimmed by 3 bases and 5 bases, with 10 bases remaining between them. The CDR3 covers 12 residues. Germline CDR1 reads SQVTM; CDR2 reads ANQGSEA. The CDR3 DNA reads TGCAGCGTTGACTCCCTGGAGTATGGCTACACCTTC. It encodes CSVDSLEYGYTF.

The chain couples TRBV24-1 to TRBJ2-1; the match to TRBD2 covers 8 bases. Germline V CDR1 and CDR2: KGHDR, SFDVKD. The V gene end was trimmed by 4 bases and the J gene end by 8 bases; junction bases not matched to a gene: 3. This CDR3 is 13 amino acids long. The CDR3 DNA reads as TGTGCCACCAGTGACCTACTAGCGGATGAGCAGTTCTTC. Translation: CATSDLLADEQFF.

This chain links TRBV5-3 with TRBJ1-3, with 7 bases fitting TRBD1. TRBV5-3 is an open reading frame, and its role is uncertain. Germline trimming cut 6 bases from V and 0 bases from J; bases unmatched to any gene: 9. This CDR3 is built from 16 residues. CDR3 nucleotides: TGTGCCAGAACTCCACCGGGACAGCGCTCTGGAAACACCATATATTTT. As protein: CARTPPGQRSGNTIYF.

The chain couples TRBV9 to TRBJ2-1, with 8 bases identical to TRBD2. V shed 4 bases, J shed 4 bases, and the junction held 13 bases outside the gene matches. This CDR3 is built from 17 residues. CDR1 is SGDLS, CDR2 YYNGEE, per germline. The CDR3 loop is CASSPRWSGGPYNEQFF. CDR3 DNA sequence: TGTGCCAGCAGCCCCCGGTGGAGCGGGGGACCGTACAATGAGCAGTTCTTC. The variable domain in full, completed from reference TRBV9 and TRBJ2-1, reads DSGVTQTPKHLITATGQRVTLRCSPRSGDLSVYWYQQSLDQGLQFLIQYYNGEERAKGNILERFSAQQFPDLHSELNLSSLELGDSALYFCASSPRWSGGPYNEQFFGPGTRLTVL.

Only a few counts were recorded for this clone. The chain's CDR3 is CATSDPTGSGEKLFF. The CDR3 DNA reads TGTGCCACCAGTGATCCGACAGGATCGGGTGAAAAACTGTTTTTT. V usage is TRBV24-1 and J usage is TRBJ1-4, with D possibly matching TRBD1 (6 bases). This CDR3 has 15 residues. Trimming stripped 3 bases from V and 7 bases from J, with 14 bases between. The germline V gene encodes CDR1 KGHDR and CDR2 SFDVKD.

The chain has TRBV6-5 and TRBJ2-1; D is ambiguous. V was pared by 6 bases and J by 8 bases, with 8 bases between. CDR1 is MNHEY, CDR2 SVGAGI, per germline. The CDR3 is 11 residues long. The DNA of the CDR3 is TGTGCCAGCAGCTACAGCCATGAGCAGTTCTTC. Its protein product is CASSYSHEQFF.

This clone was found once. The CDR3 sequence: CAWSGQQYSNEKLFF. The CDR3 region has the DNA TGTGCCTGGAGTGGCCAACAGTATAGTAATGAAAAACTGTTTTTT. J is TRBJ1-4 and V is TRBV30; D unclear. V was cut by 1 base and J by 4 bases, with 13 bases left in between. The germline CDR1 and CDR2 sequences are GTSNPN and SVGIG (reference sequence). This CDR3 region has 15 residues.

The rearrangement links TRBV19 to TRBJ1-5, with TRBD1 identical over 11 bases. The length of the CDR3 is 20 residues. Germline V gives CDR1 LNHDA, CDR2 SQIVND (reference sequence). The J segment lost 3 bases and the V segment lost 5 bases, leaving 18 bases of the junction unmatched. The DNA for the CDR3 is TGTGCCAGTAGTGGACCCAGCGGTGGACAGGGGGCGAGGTTCAATCAGCCCCAGCATTTT. Protein: CASSGPSGGQGARFNQPQHF. Based on the CDR3 plus reference TRBV19 and TRBJ1-5, the full variable domain is DGGITQSPKYLFRKEGQNVTLSCEQNLNHDAMYWYRQDPGQGLRLIYYSQIVNDFQKGDIAEGYSVSREKKESFPLTVTSAQKNPTAFYLCASSGPSGGQGARFNQPQHFGDGTRLSIL.

Here the CDR3 reads CASSYSNRGGGYTF. DNA for the CDR3: TGTGCCAGCAGTTACTCGAACAGGGGGGGCGGCTACACCTTC. The V call is TRBV6-5, the J call TRBJ1-2, with 8 nucleotides matching TRBD1. Per the germline V gene, CDR1 is MNHEY and CDR2 is SVGAGI. CDR3 length equals 14 residues. Germline trimming cut 0 bases from V and 8 bases from J; bases unmatched to any gene: 5.

The genes are TRBV30 and TRBJ1-1, with D uncertain. Germline lookup yields CDR1 GTSNPN and CDR2 SVGIG (reference sequence). CDR3 length: 14 residues. V was trimmed by 3 bases and J by 1 base, leaving 12 bases between them. The CDR3 coding sequence is TGTGCCTGGAGGCACGACAACGCGAACACTGAAGCTTTCTTT. Its translation is CAWRHDNANTEAFF.

V gene TRBV7-3 combines with J gene TRBJ2-3; D is perhaps TRBD1 (5 bases). The CDR3 has 14 residues. V was cut by 2 bases and J by 2 bases, with 8 bases left in between. Per germline, CDR1 SGHTA and CDR2 FQGTGA. The DNA for the CDR3 is TGTGCCAGCAGCTTACAGGGCTCCACAGATACGCAGTATTTT. This gives the protein CASSLQGSTDTQYF.